A selection of T cell receptor beta chains follows, all from one sample in a study of cytomegalovirus exposure and HLA in healthy donors. The repertoire was sequenced with immunoSEQ multiplex PCR; TCRdb's copy has only in-frame clones and lacks some. The sample consists of over 100,000 clones, 77% of them appearing once. Sequences were obtained from PBMCs. All receptors derive from a male donor in good health and CMV-seropositive. Each CDR3 is given without its conserved first and last residue. Clone size is stated in some rows and not others, as once, few, many or a class when expanded.

V | size | CDR3
TRBV14 | - | ASSHYGTGNTEAF
TRBV6-1 | - | ASRRLPYEQY
TRBV5-1 | - | ASSPGSGGIELGNSPLH
TRBV28 | - | ASLSAGDGYT
TRBV10-3 | few | AISGGLAGSTGELF
TRBV19 | few | ASSIGHRGLGSNQPQH
TRBV2 | - | ASSELATNEKLF
TRBV6-4 | - | ASSEQAGSYEQY
TRBV7-9 | - | ASSPVTHTDTQY
TRBV6-6 | - | ASSSRGAHEQY
TRBV28 | - | ASERSGTDNSPLH
TRBV9 | - | ASSPRTVSYEQY
TRBV7-2 | few | ASSVGQGAYNEQF
TRBV6-4 | - | ASRGPTDTQY
TRBV15 | few | ATSSTGREQY
TRBV2 | - | ASSSRASTYEQY
TRBV7-2 | - | ASSLEAGGYT
TRBV2 | few | ASSQSHSQY
TRBV27 | - | ASSPVPGSGANVLT
TRBV11-3 | few | ASSLGSGIQETQY
TRBV30 | few | AWIYGGARNEQF
TRBV7-2 | - | ASSNWDRESNQPQH